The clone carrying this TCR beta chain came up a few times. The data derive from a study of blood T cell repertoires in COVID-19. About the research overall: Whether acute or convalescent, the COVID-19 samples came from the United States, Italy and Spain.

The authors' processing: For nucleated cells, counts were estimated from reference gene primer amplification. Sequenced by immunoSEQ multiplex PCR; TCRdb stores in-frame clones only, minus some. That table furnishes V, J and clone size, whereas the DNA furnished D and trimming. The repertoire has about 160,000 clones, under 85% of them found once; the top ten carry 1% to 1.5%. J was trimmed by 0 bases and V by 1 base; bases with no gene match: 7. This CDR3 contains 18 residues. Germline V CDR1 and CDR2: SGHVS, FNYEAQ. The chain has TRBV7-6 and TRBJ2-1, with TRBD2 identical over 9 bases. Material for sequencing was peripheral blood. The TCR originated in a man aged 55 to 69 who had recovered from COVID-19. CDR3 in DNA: TGTGCCAGCAGCTTAGGCGGGGGGGCATCAAGCTCCTACAATGAGCAGTTCTTC. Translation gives CASSLGGGASSSYNEQFF.